In this sample, the clone carrying this TCR beta chain turned up many times. The antigen remains unidentified. Using RNA transcripts as the source, TCR beta CDR3 regions were amplified. The HTBI set primed first-round TCR CDR3 RT-PCR. TCRdb ran MiXCR on the multiplex PCR reads and lists one entry per CDR3 protein. The sample holds 200,000 to 250,000 distinct CDR3 sequences, approximately 20% seen once. The V gene end was trimmed by 7 bases and the J gene end by 7 bases; junction bases not matched to a gene: 6. CDR3 size: 14 residues. This sample was included in a study of T cells in Graves' hyperthyroidism and ophthalmopathy. Study results and limitations: Ophthalmopathy was told apart from stable hyperthyroidism by a 13 V-J model.

The TCR comes from a man in his forties or fifties with Graves' hyperthyroidism. The source material was blood. This chain links TRBV12-3 or TRBV12-4 with TRBJ1-5, with 11 nucleotides matching TRBD1. The CDR3 loop is CASTRTGGAQPQHF. As DNA, the CDR3 is TGTGCCAGCACCCGGACAGGGGGCGCCCAGCCCCAGCATTTT.